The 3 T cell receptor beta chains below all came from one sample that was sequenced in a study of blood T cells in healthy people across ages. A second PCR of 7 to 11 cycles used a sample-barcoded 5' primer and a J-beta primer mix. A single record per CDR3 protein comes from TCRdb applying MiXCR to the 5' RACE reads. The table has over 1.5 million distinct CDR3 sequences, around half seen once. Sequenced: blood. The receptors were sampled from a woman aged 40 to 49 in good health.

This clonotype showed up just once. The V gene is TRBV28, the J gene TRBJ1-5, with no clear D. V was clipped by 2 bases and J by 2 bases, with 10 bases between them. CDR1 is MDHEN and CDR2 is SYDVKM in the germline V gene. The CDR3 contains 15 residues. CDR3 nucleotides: TGTGCCAGCAGTTTAAGCGCAGAGGGCAATCAGCCCCAGCATTTT. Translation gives CASSLSAEGNQPQHF.

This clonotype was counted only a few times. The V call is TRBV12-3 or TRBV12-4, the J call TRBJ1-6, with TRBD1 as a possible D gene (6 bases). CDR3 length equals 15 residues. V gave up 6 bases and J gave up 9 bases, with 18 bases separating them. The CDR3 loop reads CASSPVGTMSSPLHF. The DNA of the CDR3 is TGTGCCAGCAGCCCCGTGGGGACAATGAGTTCACCCCTCCACTTT.

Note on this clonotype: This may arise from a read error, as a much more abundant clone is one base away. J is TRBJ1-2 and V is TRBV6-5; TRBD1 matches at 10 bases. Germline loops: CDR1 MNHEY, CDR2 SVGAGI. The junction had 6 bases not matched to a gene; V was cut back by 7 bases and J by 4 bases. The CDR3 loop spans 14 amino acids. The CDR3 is CASNPGQGTYGYTF. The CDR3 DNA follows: TGTGCCAGCAATCCGGGACAGGGGACCTATGGCTACACCTTC.